This TCR beta chain derives from a study of control samples from healthy donors and cancer patients (TCRdb year 2020). The library was made by the immunoSEQ multiplex PCR assay. TCRdb's version of the immuneACCESS table is confined to in-frame rearrangements and falls short of the full clone set. An unresolved V gene accounts for under half of the shortfall where checked; the remainder is of unknown origin. This sample holds 85,000 to 100,000 clones; over 90% were observed only once. The ten most abundant clones make up about 8.8% of the sample. Looking up the germline V gene yields CDR1 MRHNA and CDR2 SNTAGT. V and J are trimmed by 5 bases and 2 bases, and the gene matches miss 5 bases of the junction. Taken from cysteine to phenylalanine, the CDR3 has 16 residues. The read is trimmed to its CDR3 DNA, 48 bases read in frame from base 1. Concerning this clone itself: No cognate antigen has been identified for it. The sample holds no much larger clone one base away, and base qualities are not on file.

The receptor was derived from a man between 18 and 35 years old in good health. Specimen: blood. The chain links TRBV6-4 with TRBJ2-7, and TRBD2 matches 14 of the central bases. The CDR3 amino acid sequence is: CASSPGLAGVPYEQYF. The nucleotides read TGTGCCAGCAGTCCGGGACTAGCGGGGGTGCCCTACGAGCAGTACTTC.